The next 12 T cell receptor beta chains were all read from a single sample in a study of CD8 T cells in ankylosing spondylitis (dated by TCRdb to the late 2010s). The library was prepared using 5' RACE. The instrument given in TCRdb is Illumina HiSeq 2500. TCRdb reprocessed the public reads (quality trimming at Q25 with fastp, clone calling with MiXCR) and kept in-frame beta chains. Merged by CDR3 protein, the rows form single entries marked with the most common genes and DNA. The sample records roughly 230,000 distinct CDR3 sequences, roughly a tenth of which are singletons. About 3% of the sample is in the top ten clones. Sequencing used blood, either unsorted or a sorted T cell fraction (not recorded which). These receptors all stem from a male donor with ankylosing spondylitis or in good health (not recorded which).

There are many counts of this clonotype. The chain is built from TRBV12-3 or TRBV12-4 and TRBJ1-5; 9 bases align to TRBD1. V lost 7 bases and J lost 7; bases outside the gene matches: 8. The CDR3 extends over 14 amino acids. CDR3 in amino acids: CASMSRDRVQPQHF. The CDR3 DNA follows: TGTGCCAGCATGTCCCGGGACAGGGTCCAGCCCCAGCATTTT.

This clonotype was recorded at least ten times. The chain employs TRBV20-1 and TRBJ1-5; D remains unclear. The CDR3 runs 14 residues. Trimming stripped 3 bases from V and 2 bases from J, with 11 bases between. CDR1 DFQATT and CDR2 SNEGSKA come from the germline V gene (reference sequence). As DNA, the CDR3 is TGCAGTGCTAGGTGGGGTTCCGGCAATCAGCCCCAGCATTTT. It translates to CSARWGSGNQPQHF.

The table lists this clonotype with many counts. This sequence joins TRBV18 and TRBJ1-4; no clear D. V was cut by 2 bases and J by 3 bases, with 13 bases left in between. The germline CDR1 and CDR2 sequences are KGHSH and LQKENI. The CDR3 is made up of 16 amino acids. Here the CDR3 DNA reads TGTGCCAGCTCACCAAGGGAAAGTTACTCTAATGAAAAACTGTTTTTT. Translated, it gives CASSPRESYSNEKLFF.

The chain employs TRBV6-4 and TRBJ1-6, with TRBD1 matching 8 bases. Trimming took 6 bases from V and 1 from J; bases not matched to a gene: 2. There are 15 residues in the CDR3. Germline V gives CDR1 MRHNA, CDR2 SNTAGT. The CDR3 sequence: CASRDRASYNSPLHF. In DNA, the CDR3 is TGTGCCAGCAGGGACAGGGCGTCCTATAATTCACCCCTCCACTTT.

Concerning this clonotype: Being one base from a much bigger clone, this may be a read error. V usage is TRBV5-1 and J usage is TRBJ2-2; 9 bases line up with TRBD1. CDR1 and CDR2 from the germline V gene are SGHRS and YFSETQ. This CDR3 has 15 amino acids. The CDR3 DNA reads TGCGCCAGCAGCTTCGGGACAGGGTACACCGGGGAGCCGTTTTTT. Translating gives CASSFGTGYTGEPFF.

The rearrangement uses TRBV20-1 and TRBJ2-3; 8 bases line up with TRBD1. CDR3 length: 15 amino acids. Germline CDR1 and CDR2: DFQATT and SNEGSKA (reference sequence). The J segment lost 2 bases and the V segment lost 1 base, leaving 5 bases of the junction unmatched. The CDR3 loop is CSARGQGSYTDTQYF. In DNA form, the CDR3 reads TGCAGTGCTAGAGGACAGGGGTCCTACACAGATACGCAGTATTTT.

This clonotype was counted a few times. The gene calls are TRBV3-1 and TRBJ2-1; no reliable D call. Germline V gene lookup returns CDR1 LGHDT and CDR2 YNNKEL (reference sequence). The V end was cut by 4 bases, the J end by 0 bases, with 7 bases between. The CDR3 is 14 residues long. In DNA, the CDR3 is TGTGCCAGCAGCCCTCCAAGCTCCTACAATGAGCAGTTCTTC. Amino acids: CASSPPSSYNEQFF.

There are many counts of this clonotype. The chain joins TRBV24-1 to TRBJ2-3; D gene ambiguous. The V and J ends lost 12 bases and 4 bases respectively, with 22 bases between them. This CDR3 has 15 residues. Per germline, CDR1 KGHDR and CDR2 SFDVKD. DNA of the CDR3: TGTGCCTCACAAAGACGACGGTTACCTGCAGATACGCAGTATTTT. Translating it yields CASQRRRLPADTQYF.

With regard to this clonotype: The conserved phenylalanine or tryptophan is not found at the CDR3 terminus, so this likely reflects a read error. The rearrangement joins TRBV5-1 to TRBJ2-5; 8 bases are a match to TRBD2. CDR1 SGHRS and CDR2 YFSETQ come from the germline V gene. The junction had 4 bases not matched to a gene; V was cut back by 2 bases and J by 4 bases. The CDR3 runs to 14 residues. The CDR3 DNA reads TGCGCCAGCAGCTTAGCGGGAGCGGGAGAGACCCAGTACTTA. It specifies CASSLAGAGETQYL.

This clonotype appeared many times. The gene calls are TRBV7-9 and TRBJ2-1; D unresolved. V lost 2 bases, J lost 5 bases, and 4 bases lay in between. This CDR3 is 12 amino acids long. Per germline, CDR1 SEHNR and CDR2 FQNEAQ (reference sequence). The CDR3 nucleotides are TGTGCCAGCAGCTTAATAGACAATGAGCAGTTCTTC. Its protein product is CASSLIDNEQFF.

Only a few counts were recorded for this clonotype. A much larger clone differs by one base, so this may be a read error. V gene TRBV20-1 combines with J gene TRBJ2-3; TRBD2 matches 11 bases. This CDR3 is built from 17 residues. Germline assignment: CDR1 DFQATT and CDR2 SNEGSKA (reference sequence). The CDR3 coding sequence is TGCTGTGCGGAATCCGGGACTAGCGGAAAAATCACAGATACGCAGTATTTT. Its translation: CCAESGTSGKITDTQYF.

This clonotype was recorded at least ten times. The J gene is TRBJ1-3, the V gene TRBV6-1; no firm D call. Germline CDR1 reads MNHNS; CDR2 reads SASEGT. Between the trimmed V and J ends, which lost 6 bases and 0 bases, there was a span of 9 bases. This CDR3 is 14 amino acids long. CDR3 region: CASRPGFSGNTIYF. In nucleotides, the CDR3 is TGTGCCAGCAGGCCTGGATTCTCTGGAAACACCATATATTTT.